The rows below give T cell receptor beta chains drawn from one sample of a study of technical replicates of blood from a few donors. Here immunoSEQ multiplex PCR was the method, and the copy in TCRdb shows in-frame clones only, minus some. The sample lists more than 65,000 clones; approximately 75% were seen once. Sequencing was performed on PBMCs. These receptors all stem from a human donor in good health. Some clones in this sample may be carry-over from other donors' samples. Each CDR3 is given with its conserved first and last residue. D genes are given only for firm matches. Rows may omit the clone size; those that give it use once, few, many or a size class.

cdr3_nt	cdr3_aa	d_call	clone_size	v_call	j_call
TGTGCCAGCAGCCTCCCTGGAGCGGGGGAAGAGACCCAGTACTTC	CASSLPGAGEETQYF	TRBD2	NA	TRBV7-2	TRBJ2-5
TGCGCCAGCAGCTGGAGGCGGGAGGGCACAGATACGCAGTATTTT	CASSWRREGTDTQYF	TRBD2	NA	TRBV5-1	TRBJ2-3
TGCGCCAGCAGCGTCAATTCTCGGGGGGCAGAGACCCAGTACTTC	CASSVNSRGAETQYF	NA	NA	TRBV5-1	TRBJ2-5
TGTGCCAGCCAGGGCGGGACGATAGAGACCCAGTACTTC	CASQGGTIETQYF	NA	NA	TRBV7-2	TRBJ2-5
TGTGCCAGCAGTCCGCCCCTAGCGGGAGGTGGTTACGAGCAGTACTTC	CASSPPLAGGGYEQYF	TRBD2	NA	TRBV11-2	TRBJ2-7
TGTGCCAGCAGTTCTGGGACAGGCTCGACCGGGGAGCTGTTTTTT	CASSSGTGSTGELFF	TRBD1	once	TRBV27	TRBJ2-2
TGTGCCAGCGCCGGGACATCCTCCTACAATGAGCAGTTCTTC	CASAGTSSYNEQFF	NA	NA	TRBV2	TRBJ2-1
TGTGCCTGGAGGCTTATTGGACAGGGGTTCGAGCAGTACTTC	CAWRLIGQGFEQYF	TRBD1	NA	TRBV30	TRBJ2-7
TGTGCCAGCAGTTACTCAGCCAGGGCTCCTGGAAACACCATATATTTT	CASSYSARAPGNTIYF	NA	NA	TRBV6-6	TRBJ1-3
TGTGCCAGCAGCCAAGGAGTAGCGAGCTACGAGCAGTACTTC	CASSQGVASYEQYF	NA	NA	TRBV4-2	TRBJ2-7
TGTGCCAGCAGCCTCCTGGGACAACCGAACACCGGGGAGCTGTTTTTT	CASSLLGQPNTGELFF	NA	NA	TRBV7-3	TRBJ2-2
TGTGCCATCAGTGACAACCAGAGGAGGGCCTCTGAAGCTTTCTTT	CAISDNQRRASEAFF	NA	few	TRBV10-3	TRBJ1-1
TGCGCCAGCAGCTTGTCATCAGAGAACACTGAAGCTTTCTTT	CASSLSSENTEAFF	NA	once	TRBV5-1	TRBJ1-1
TGTGCCAGTAAGAAGGCGGGGGGAAGAAAAGAGACCCAGTACTTC	CASKKAGGRKETQYF	TRBD2	NA	TRBV19	TRBJ2-5
TGTGCCAGCAACGACAGATACGAGCAGTACTTC	CASNDRYEQYF	NA	once	TRBV25-1	TRBJ2-7
TGTGCCAGTAGTATCCCAGGTGGGGAAGCTTTCTTT	CASSIPGGEAFF	NA	NA	TRBV19	TRBJ1-1